The TCR beta chain described here comes from a study of T cells in Graves' hyperthyroidism and ophthalmopathy. The source material, RNA transcripts, was used to amplify TCR beta CDR3 regions. First-round RT-PCR targeting the TCR CDR3 was performed with the HTBI primer set. TCRdb re-called the multiplex PCR reads through MiXCR, storing one row per CDR3 protein. Among 280,000 or so distinct CDR3 sequences listed, 20% to 30% were seen once. CDR1 is MNHEY and CDR2 is SVGEGT in the germline V gene. V shed 2 bases, J shed 3 bases, and the junction held 10 bases outside the gene matches. CDR3 length: 17 amino acids. This clonotype was seen a few times.

Sequenced material: blood. This TCR came from a man aged 35-49 years with Graves' hyperthyroidism that later progressed to Graves' ophthalmopathy. The chain couples TRBV6-2 or TRBV6-3 to TRBJ2-7; 10 positions match TRBD2. The CDR3 nucleotides are TGTGCCAGCAGTTACGGGGGACTAGCGCGGGAGATCTACGAGCAGTACTTC. Translating it yields CASSYGGLAREIYEQYF.